The entry below describes one T cell receptor (beta chain). Other nucleotide sequences in the sample specify the same CDR3. These data are taken from a study of blood T cell repertoires in COVID-19. The overall study: The analysed material was cDNA or gDNA that came from T cells, B-cell-depleted T cells, or PBMCs.

Study processing details: Scientists estimated how many nucleated cells there were by amplifying reference gene primers. The repertoire was sequenced with immunoSEQ multiplex PCR; TCRdb's copy has only in-frame clones and lacks some. V and J calls and clone size follow that table, whereas D and trimming were derived from the DNA. The data show fewer than 250,000 clones, with around 82% seen just once and 2.5% to 3.5% held by the top ten. This CDR3 contains 15 residues. Between the trimmed V and J ends, which lost 1 base and 5 bases, there was a span of 15 bases. Germline assignment: CDR1 MNHNS and CDR2 SASEGT.

The sample consisted of peripheral blood. The rearrangement joins TRBV6-1 to TRBJ2-7; a weak D match, TRBD1 (6 bases). This sequence was found in a man aged 45-65 years with active or convalescent COVID-19. The CDR3 protein is CASSEGTGFSHEQYF. The CDR3 DNA reads TGTGCCAGCAGTGAAGGCACAGGGTTTAGTCACGAGCAGTACTTC.